Following are 6 T cell receptor beta chains from one sample sequenced in a study of blood T cell repertoires in COVID-19 (dated by TCRdb to the early 2020s). Library preparation employed the immunoSEQ multiplex PCR assay. The immuneACCESS repertoire file appears here via TCRdb, limited to in-frame rearrangements. These files lack a portion of the clones; in checked studies, under half of the deficit traces to unresolved V genes, and the cause of the others is not known. Counted in this sample were fewer than 80,000 clones; roughly nine tenths of them appeared once. The ten largest clones add up to about 5% of the sample. What was sequenced was peripheral blood. Every receptor here comes from a woman aged 45 to 65 with active COVID-19.

This clone is a singleton in its sample. The CDR3 reads CASSRGIGETQYF. In DNA, the CDR3 is TGTGCCAGCAGCCGGGGAATCGGAGAGACCCAGTACTTC. This rearrangement joins TRBV5-6 to TRBJ2-5; perhaps TRBD2 as D (5 bases). The CDR3 sequence is 13 residues long. Germline V gene sequence: CDR1 SGHDT, CDR2 YYEEEE. V shed 4 bases and J shed 4 bases, with 11 bases lying between them. The entire variable domain, with the rest obtained from reference TRBV5-6 and TRBJ2-5, is as follows: DAGVTQSPTHLIKTRGQQVTLRCSPKSGHDTVSWYQQALGQGPQFIFQYYEEEERQRGNFPDRFSGHQFPNYSSELNVNALLLGDSALYLCASSRGIGETQYFGPGTRLLVL.

This chain links TRBV6-5 with TRBJ1-1; D not certain. V gave up 7 bases and J gave up 4 bases, with 16 bases separating them. The CDR3 length is 14 residues. Germline CDR1 reads MNHEY; CDR2 reads SVGAGI. This CDR3 reads CASTLLFGLTEAFF. The CDR3 DNA reads as TGTGCCAGCACCCTACTATTTGGCCTCACTGAAGCTTTCTTT.

The V and J genes are TRBV20-1 and TRBJ1-5, with D possibly matching TRBD1 (5 bases). The CDR3 is made up of 13 amino acids. V was shortened by 3 bases and J by 7 bases, with 13 bases between the two germline ends. Germline CDR1 reads DFQATT; CDR2 reads SNEGSKA (reference sequence). Here the CDR3 reads CSASLGVGQPQHF. The CDR3 DNA follows: TGCAGTGCTAGTTTAGGGGTAGGCCAGCCCCAGCATTTT.

The chain joins TRBV28 to TRBJ2-1; D not certain. In germline, CDR1 is MDHEN, CDR2 SYDVKM. CDR3 length: 15 amino acids. Trimming took off 2 bases at V and 4 bases at J, with 12 bases between the two ends. CDR3 in DNA: TGTGCCAGCAGTTTAGGTTTAGTTTATTACAATGAGCAGTTCTTC. It specifies CASSLGLVYYNEQFF.

In this sample, this clone turned up once. This chain connects TRBV9 to TRBJ2-7; 8 bases line up with TRBD2. The ends lost 3 bases at V and 5 bases at J; junction bases unmatched: 10. The CDR3 is made up of 15 amino acids. Germline loops: CDR1 SGDLS, CDR2 YYNGEE. CDR3 amino acids: CASSALAGNPHEQYF. The CDR3 DNA reads TGTGCCAGCAGCGCGCTAGCGGGCAATCCCCACGAGCAGTACTTC. Looking up the rest from reference TRBV9 and TRBJ2-7 gives the full variable domain: DSGVTQTPKHLITATGQRVTLRCSPRSGDLSVYWYQQSLDQGLQFLIQYYNGEERAKGNILERFSAQQFPDLHSELNLSSLELGDSALYFCASSALAGNPHEQYFGPGTRLTVT.

V usage is TRBV5-1 and J usage is TRBJ1-1; a possible D gene is TRBD1 (6 bases). V lost 0 bases and J lost 4, with 13 bases in between. Germline CDR1 SGHRS, CDR2 YFSETQ. The CDR3 spans 15 residues. CDR3 amino acids: CASSLANRDATEAFF. CDR3 bases: TGCGCCAGCAGCTTGGCTAACAGGGATGCCACTGAAGCTTTCTTT. The variable domain in full, with the rest retrieved from reference TRBV5-1 and TRBJ1-1, is KAGVTQTPRYLIKTRGQQVTLSCSPISGHRSVSWYQQTPGQGLQFLFEYFSETQRNKGNFPGRFSGRQFSNSRSEMNVSTLELGDSALYLCASSLANRDATEAFFGQGTRLTVV.